These 16 T cell receptor beta chains share one sample of origin, sequenced in a study of blood T cell repertoires in COVID-19. Data came from immunoSEQ multiplex PCR; TCRdb stores just in-frame clones and leaves some out. The table has around 150,000 clones, 80% to 90% seen once. What was sequenced was peripheral blood. The receptors derive from a woman aged 40 to 55 with acute or convalescent COVID-19.

V gene TRBV29-1 combines with J gene TRBJ1-5; D is unclear. This CDR3 is 13 amino acids long. CDR1 SQVTM and CDR2 ANQGSEA come from the germline V gene. The V end was cut by 4 bases, the J end by 3 bases, with 10 bases between. In nucleotides, the CDR3 is TGCAGCGTTGGTTGGGCCGTCAATCAGCCCCAGCATTTT. The encoded protein is CSVGWAVNQPQHF.

The rearrangement uses TRBV2 and TRBJ1-6; D unclear. The V and J ends lost 3 bases and 8 bases respectively, with 8 bases between them. The CDR3 sequence is 13 residues long. Germline V gene lookup returns CDR1 SNHLY and CDR2 FYNNEI. This CDR3 reads CASSEEVYSPLHF. The DNA of the CDR3 is TGTGCCAGCAGTGAGGAGGTGTATTCACCCCTCCACTTT.

This clone has a handful of counts. This chain connects TRBV29-1 to TRBJ1-3; D not certain. CDR3 size: 14 residues. In germline, CDR1 is SQVTM, CDR2 ANQGSEA. Trimming pared 5 bases from V and 0 bases from J, leaving 11 bases between. CDR3 region: CSVFEEYSGNTIYF. For the CDR3, the DNA is TGCAGCGTTTTCGAGGAGTACTCTGGAAACACCATATATTTT.

The J gene is TRBJ2-7, the V gene TRBV28; possible D gene TRBD2, 6 bases. The CDR3 has 16 amino acids. Germline V gives CDR1 MDHEN, CDR2 SYDVKM. V lost 3 bases, J lost 0 bases, and 15 bases lay in between. CDR3 in DNA: TGTGCCAGCAGTTTCTTTTTTGGAGGGGACTCCTACGAGCAGTACTTC. Protein product: CASSFFFGGDSYEQYF.

The chain carries TRBV6-5 and TRBJ1-2; the D gene is possibly TRBD1 (6 bases). The CDR3 is made up of 13 amino acids. In germline, CDR1 is MNHEY, CDR2 SVGAGI. Trimming took 6 bases from V and 2 from J, leaving 10 bases between them. CDR3 sequence: CASRTTGNYGYTF. CDR3 nucleotides: TGTGCCAGCAGGACCACAGGGAACTATGGCTACACCTTC.

The chain combines TRBV7-2 with TRBJ1-2, with 10 positions matching TRBD1. V was clipped by 1 base and J by 3 bases; unmatched bases: 2. The germline CDR1 and CDR2 sequences are SGHTA and FQGNSA. The CDR3 runs to 15 residues. The CDR3 loop is CASSLGQGAYYGYTF. CDR3 coding DNA: TGTGCCAGCAGCTTAGGACAGGGGGCCTACTATGGCTACACCTTC.

This rearrangement joins TRBV6-5 to TRBJ1-2, with D possibly matching TRBD1 (6 bases). The CDR3 totals 13 residues. CDR1 is MNHEY and CDR2 is SVGAGI in the germline V gene. The V gene lost 7 bases and the J gene lost 2 bases, with 11 bases spanning the gap. CDR3 nucleotide sequence: TGTGCCAGCACTCACACAGGGAACTATGGCTACACCTTC. It yields the protein CASTHTGNYGYTF.

V usage is TRBV4-1 and J usage is TRBJ2-1, with 10 nucleotides matching TRBD2. The length of the CDR3 is 18 residues. The V gene end was trimmed by 3 bases and the J gene end by 2 bases; junction bases not matched to a gene: 10. In germline, CDR1 is MGHRA, CDR2 YSYEKL. The CDR3 nucleotides are TGCGCCAGCAGCCACAGACTAGCGGGTGCCGTCACCTACAATGAGCAGTTCTTC. It specifies CASSHRLAGAVTYNEQFF.

This clone was picked up a small number of times. This chain uses TRBV5-1 with TRBJ1-1; possible D gene TRBD1, 5 bases. The germline V and J ends were trimmed by 4 bases and 5 bases, with 15 bases remaining between them. Germline V gives CDR1 SGHRS, CDR2 YFSETQ. This CDR3 has 14 residues. The CDR3 sequence is CASSLTQGVTEAFF. CDR3 coding DNA: TGCGCCAGCAGCCTGACACAAGGGGTAACTGAAGCTTTCTTT. Looking up the rest from reference TRBV5-1 and TRBJ1-1 gives the full variable domain: KAGVTQTPRYLIKTRGQQVTLSCSPISGHRSVSWYQQTPGQGLQFLFEYFSETQRNKGNFPGRFSGRQFSNSRSEMNVSTLELGDSALYLCASSLTQGVTEAFFGQGTRLTVV.

This clone was counted a few times. The J gene is TRBJ2-7, the V gene TRBV19, with D unclear. The CDR3 length is 16 residues. Germline lookup yields CDR1 LNHDA and CDR2 SQIVND (reference sequence). The ends were cut back, 2 bases at V and 0 bases at J, with 14 bases in the middle. In DNA form, the CDR3 reads TGTGCCAGTAGTATAAGTGTTGGTGCCAGCTCCTACGAGCAGTACTTC. Translating it yields CASSISVGASSYEQYF.

This clone has more than one count but fewer than ten. DNA for the CDR3: TGTGCCAGTAGCTTCGACAGGGCAGTGCAGTACTTC. This sequence encodes CASSFDRAVQYF. The V gene is TRBV19, the J gene TRBJ2-7; TRBD1 agrees at 7 bases. In germline, CDR1 is LNHDA, CDR2 SQIVND (reference sequence). The CDR3 consists of 12 residues. Germline trimming cut 6 bases from V and 9 bases from J; bases unmatched to any gene: 8.

V usage is TRBV11-3 and J usage is TRBJ2-7; 10 positions match TRBD1. Germline V CDR1 and CDR2: SGHNT, YENEEA. The CDR3 extends over 13 amino acids. The trim removed 4 bases at V and 5 bases at J, leaving 2 bases unmatched. The CDR3 loop is CASSYGTGDEQYF. Written as DNA, the CDR3 is TGTGCCAGCAGCTATGGGACAGGGGACGAGCAGTACTTC.

The CDR3 sequence: CASSSSDRGVNGYTF. CDR3 nucleotides: TGTGCCAGCAGTTCATCCGACAGGGGAGTAAACGGCTACACCTTC. The V and J genes are TRBV7-2 and TRBJ1-2, with 8 bases matching TRBD1. The CDR3 consists of 15 residues. Germline CDR1 and CDR2: SGHTA and FQGNSA. V lost 6 bases, J lost 8 bases, and 14 bases stayed unmatched. Filled out from reference TRBV7-2 and TRBJ1-2, the complete variable domain reads GAGVSQSPSNKVTEKGKDVELRCDPISGHTALYWYRQSLGQGLEFLIYFQGNSAPDKSGLPSDRFSAERTGGSVSTLTIQRTQQEDSAVYLCASSSSDRGVNGYTFGSGTRLTVV.

The chain uses TRBV7-6 and TRBJ2-2; 9 bases fit TRBD1. Germline V CDR1 and CDR2: SGHVS, FNYEAQ. V dropped 3 bases and J dropped 1; count of bases not matched to a gene: 0. CDR3 size: 15 residues. The CDR3 is CASSLGQGNTGELFF. The CDR3 coding sequence is TGTGCCAGCAGCTTGGGACAGGGGAACACCGGGGAGCTGTTTTTT.

The genes are TRBV25-1 and TRBJ2-5, with D possibly TRBD2 on 6 matching bases. CDR3 length equals 12 residues. V was pared by 6 bases and J by 2 bases, with 7 bases between. The V gene's germline CDR1 is MGHDK and CDR2 SYGVNS. The CDR3 reads CASRGLQETQYF. The CDR3 bases are TGTGCCAGCAGGGGACTGCAAGAGACCCAGTACTTC.

The genes are TRBV28 and TRBJ2-2; a possible D gene is TRBD1 (5 bases). The CDR3 totals 13 residues. Trimming pared 6 bases from V and 6 bases from J, leaving 11 bases between. Looked up from germline, CDR1 is MDHEN and CDR2 is SYDVKM. The CDR3 reads CASRRTNPGELFF. Here the CDR3 DNA reads TGTGCCAGCAGAAGGACAAATCCCGGGGAGCTGTTTTTT.